The clone carrying this T cell receptor beta chain was seen a few times. As yet, its antigen is unknown. This entry belongs to a study of T-cell reconstitution after alpha-beta-depleted transplantation in children. The CDR3 has 18 amino acids. V gave up 0 bases and J gave up 1 base, with 17 bases separating them. CDR1 is SGDLS and CDR2 is YYNGEE in the germline V gene. Overall study findings and caveats: Newly made T cells mostly supplied T-cell counts and diversity one year after transplant. Reports say that about two months after transplant, the alpha-beta T cells came out of several hundred graft clones that had expanded. Surviving recipient T cells and thymic progenitors produced the high day-60 TCRbeta diversity seen in some patients.

Preparation of the TCRbeta library was carried out with unique molecular identifiers. TCRdb reprocessed the PCR reads via MiXCR and lists one record per CDR3 protein. Altogether some 460,000 distinct CDR3 sequences are present, 15% to 20% being singletons, with the ten largest covering 25% to 35%. This specimen consisted of PBMCs, mostly from graft donor cells, obtained 360 days after TCRalphabeta/CD19-depleted stem cell transplant. This receptor was taken from a boy under two years old who had a stem cell transplant for Wiskott-Aldrich syndrome, so the T cells may come from the graft donor. The rearrangement joins TRBV9 to TRBJ2-4; possible D gene TRBD2, 5 bases. The CDR3 reads CASSVGPHGGGAKNIQYF. Here the CDR3 DNA reads TGTGCCAGCAGCGTAGGCCCCCACGGTGGCGGGGCCAAAAACATTCAGTACTTC.